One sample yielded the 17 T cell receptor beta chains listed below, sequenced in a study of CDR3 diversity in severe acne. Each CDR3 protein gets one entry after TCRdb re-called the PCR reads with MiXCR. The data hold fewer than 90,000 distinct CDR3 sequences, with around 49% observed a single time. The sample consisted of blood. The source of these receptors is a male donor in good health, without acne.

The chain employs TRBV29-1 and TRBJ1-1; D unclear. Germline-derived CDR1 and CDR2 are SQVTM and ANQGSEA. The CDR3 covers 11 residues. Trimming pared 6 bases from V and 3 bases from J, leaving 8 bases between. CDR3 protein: CSVKPDTEAFF. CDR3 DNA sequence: TGCAGCGTCAAACCGGACACTGAAGCTTTCTTT.

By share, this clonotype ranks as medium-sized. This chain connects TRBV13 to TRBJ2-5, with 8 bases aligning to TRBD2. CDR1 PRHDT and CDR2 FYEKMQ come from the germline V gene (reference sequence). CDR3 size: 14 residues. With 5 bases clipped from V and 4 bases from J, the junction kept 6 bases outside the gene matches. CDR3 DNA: TGTGCCAGCAGCCCCCGGCTAGCGGGAGAGACCCAGTACTTC. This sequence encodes CASSPRLAGETQYF.

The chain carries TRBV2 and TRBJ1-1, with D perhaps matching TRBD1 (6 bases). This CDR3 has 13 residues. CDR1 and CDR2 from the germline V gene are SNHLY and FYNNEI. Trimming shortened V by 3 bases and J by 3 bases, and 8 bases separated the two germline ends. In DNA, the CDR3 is TGTGCCAGCAGTGAGGCAGGGGACACTGAAGCTTTCTTT. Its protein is CASSEAGDTEAFF.

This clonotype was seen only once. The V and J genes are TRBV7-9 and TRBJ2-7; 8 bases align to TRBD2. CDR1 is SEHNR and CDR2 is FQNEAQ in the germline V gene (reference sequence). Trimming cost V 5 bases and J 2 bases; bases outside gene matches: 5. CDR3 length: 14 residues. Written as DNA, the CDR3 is TGTGCCAGCAGCCAAGCGGGGGTTCCCTACGAGCAGTACTTC. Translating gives CASSQAGVPYEQYF.

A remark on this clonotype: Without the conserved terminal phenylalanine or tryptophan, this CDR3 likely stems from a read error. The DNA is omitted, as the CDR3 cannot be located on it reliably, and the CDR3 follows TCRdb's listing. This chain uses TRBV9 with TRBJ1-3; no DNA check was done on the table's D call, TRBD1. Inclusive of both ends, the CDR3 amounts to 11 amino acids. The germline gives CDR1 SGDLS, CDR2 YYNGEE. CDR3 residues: CASSERDSSNT.

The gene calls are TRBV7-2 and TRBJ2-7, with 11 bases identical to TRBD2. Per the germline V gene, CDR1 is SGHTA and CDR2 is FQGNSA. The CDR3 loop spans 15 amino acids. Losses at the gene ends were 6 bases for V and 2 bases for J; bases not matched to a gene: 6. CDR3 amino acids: CASSPLAGATYEQYF. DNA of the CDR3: TGTGCCAGCAGTCCACTAGCGGGAGCGACCTACGAGCAGTACTTC.

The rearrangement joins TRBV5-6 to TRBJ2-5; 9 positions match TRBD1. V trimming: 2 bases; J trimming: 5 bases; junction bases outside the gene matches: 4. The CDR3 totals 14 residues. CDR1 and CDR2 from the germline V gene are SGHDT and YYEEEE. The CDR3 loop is CASSFGDRAETQYF. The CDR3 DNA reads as TGTGCCAGCAGCTTTGGGGACAGGGCCGAGACCCAGTACTTC.

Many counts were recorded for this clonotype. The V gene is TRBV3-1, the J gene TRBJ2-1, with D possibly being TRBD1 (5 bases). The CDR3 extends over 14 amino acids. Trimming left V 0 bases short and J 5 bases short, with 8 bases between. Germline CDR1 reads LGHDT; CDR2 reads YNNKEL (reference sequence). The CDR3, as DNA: TGTGCCAGCAGCCAAGAATGGGGCAACAATGAGCAGTTCTTC. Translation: CASSQEWGNNEQFF.

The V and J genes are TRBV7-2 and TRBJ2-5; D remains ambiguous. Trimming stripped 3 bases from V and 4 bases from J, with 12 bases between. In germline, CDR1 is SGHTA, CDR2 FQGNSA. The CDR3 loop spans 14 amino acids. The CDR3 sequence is CASSLMGLGETQYF. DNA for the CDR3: TGTGCCAGCAGCTTGATGGGATTGGGAGAGACCCAGTACTTC.

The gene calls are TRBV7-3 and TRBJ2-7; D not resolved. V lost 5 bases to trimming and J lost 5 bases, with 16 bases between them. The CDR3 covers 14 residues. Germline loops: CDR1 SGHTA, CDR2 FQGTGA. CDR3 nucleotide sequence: TGTGCCAGCAGCGTCTTTGGAGAGCTAGACGAGCAGTACTTC. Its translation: CASSVFGELDEQYF.

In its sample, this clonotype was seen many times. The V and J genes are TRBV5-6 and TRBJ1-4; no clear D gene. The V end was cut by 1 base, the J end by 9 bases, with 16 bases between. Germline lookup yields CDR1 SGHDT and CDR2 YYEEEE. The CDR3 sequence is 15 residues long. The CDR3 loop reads CASSLNPEKKKKLFF. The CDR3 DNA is TGTGCCAGCAGCTTGAACCCAGAAAAAAAAAAAAAACTGTTTTTT. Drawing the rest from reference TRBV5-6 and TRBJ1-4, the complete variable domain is DAGVTQSPTHLIKTRGQQVTLRCSPKSGHDTVSWYQQALGQGPQFIFQYYEEEERQRGNFPDRFSGHQFPNYSSELNVNALLLGDSALYLCASSLNPEKKKKLFFGSGTQLSVL.

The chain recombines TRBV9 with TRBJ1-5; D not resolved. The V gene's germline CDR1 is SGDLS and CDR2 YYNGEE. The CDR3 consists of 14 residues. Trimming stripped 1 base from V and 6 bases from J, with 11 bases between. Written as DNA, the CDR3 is TGTGCCAGCAGCGTATCAGGAACCGGTCAGCCCCAGCATTTT. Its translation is CASSVSGTGQPQHF. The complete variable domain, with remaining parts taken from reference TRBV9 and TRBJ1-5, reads DSGVTQTPKHLITATGQRVTLRCSPRSGDLSVYWYQQSLDQGLQFLIQYYNGEERAKGNILERFSAQQFPDLHSELNLSSLELGDSALYFCASSVSGTGQPQHFGDGTRLSIL.

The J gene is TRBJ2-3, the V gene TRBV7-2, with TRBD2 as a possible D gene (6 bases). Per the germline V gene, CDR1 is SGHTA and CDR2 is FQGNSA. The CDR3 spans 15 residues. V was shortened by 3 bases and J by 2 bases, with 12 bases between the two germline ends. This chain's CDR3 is CASSFAGRDTDTQYF. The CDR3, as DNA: TGTGCCAGCAGCTTTGCGGGACGGGACACAGATACGCAGTATTTT.

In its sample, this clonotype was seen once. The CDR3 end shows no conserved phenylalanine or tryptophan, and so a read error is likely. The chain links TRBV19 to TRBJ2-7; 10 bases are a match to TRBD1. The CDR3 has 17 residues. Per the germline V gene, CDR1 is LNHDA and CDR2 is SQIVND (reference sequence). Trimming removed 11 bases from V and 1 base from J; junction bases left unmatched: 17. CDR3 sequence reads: CAWIMYWDRGFSYEQYL. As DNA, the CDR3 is TGTGCCTGGATCATGTACTGGGACAGGGGTTTTTCCTACGAGCAGTACCTC.

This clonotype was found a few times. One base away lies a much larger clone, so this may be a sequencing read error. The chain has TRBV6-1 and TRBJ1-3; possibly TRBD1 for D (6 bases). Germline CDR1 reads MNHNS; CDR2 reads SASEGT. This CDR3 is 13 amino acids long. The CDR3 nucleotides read TGTGCCACCGCGGGGGCGCATGGAAACACCGTATATTTT. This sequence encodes CATAGAHGNTVYF.

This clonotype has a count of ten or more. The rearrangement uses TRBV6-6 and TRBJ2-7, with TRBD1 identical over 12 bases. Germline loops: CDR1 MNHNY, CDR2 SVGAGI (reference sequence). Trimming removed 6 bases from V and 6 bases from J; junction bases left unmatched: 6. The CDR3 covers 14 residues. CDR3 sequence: CASSPGQGALEQYF. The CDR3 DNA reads TGTGCCAGCAGCCCGGGACAGGGGGCGCTCGAGCAGTACTTC.

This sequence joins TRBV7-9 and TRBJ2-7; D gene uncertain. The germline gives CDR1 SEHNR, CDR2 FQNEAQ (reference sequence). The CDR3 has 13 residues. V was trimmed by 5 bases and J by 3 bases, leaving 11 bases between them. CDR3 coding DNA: TGTGCCAGCAGCCCGCCGGCGGACTACGAGCAGTACTTC. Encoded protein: CASSPPADYEQYF. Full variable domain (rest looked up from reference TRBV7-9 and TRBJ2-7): DTGVSQNPRHKITKRGQNVTFRCDPISEHNRLYWYRQTLGQGPEFLTYFQNEAQLEKSRLLSDRFSAERPKGSFSTLEIQRTEQGDSAMYLCASSPPADYEQYFGPGTRLTVT.